These 7 T cell receptor beta chains were all obtained from the same sample, sequenced in a study of a mutant IDH1 vaccine in newly diagnosed glioma. Assay used: immunoSEQ multiplex PCR; TCRdb lists only in-frame clones, some missing. The sample lists about 44,000 clones; more than 85% were seen once. The time point denotes: week 23, last vaccination. The vaccine gave 300 ug of a 20-mer mutant IDH1 peptide subcutaneously per dose. The antigens for these receptors are not known. This sample comprised PBMCs, obtained from a glioma patient whose treatment included an IDH1 peptide vaccine. The origin of the receptors is a man aged 50 or older with glioma.

This sequence joins TRBV5-1 and TRBJ2-7; 7 nucleotides line up with TRBD1. V shed 4 bases and J 3 bases; nucleotides not matched to a gene: 4. Germline assignment: CDR1 SGHRS and CDR2 YFSETQ. CDR3 length equals 13 residues. The CDR3 loop is CASSPGQIYEQYF. The CDR3 coding sequence is TGCGCCAGCAGCCCGGGACAGATCTACGAGCAGTACTTC. Together with reference TRBV5-1 and TRBJ2-7, the CDR3 gives the full variable domain: KAGVTQTPRYLIKTRGQQVTLSCSPISGHRSVSWYQQTPGQGLQFLFEYFSETQRNKGNFPGRFSGRQFSNSRSEMNVSTLELGDSALYLCASSPGQIYEQYFGPGTRLTVT.

The chain joins TRBV4-1 to TRBJ2-7, with D perhaps matching TRBD1 (5 bases). The CDR3 sequence is 15 residues long. Trimming removed 0 bases from V and 3 bases from J, with 12 bases in between. Germline values: CDR1 MGHRA, CDR2 YSYEKL. The CDR3 bases are TGCGCCAGCAGCCAAGATTACCAGGGCCTCTACGAGCAGTACTTC. Translated, it gives CASSQDYQGLYEQYF.

This clone was seen more than once but under ten times. The chain employs TRBV9 and TRBJ1-1, with D unclear. The CDR3 is 15 residues long. Trimming took 0 bases from V and 1 from J, leaving 10 bases between them. Germline CDR1 SGDLS, CDR2 YYNGEE. CDR3: CASSVGSSGNTEAFF. Written as DNA, the CDR3 is TGTGCCAGCAGCGTAGGGTCCAGTGGGAACACTGAAGCTTTCTTT.

The CDR3 coding sequence is TGTGCCAGTAGTAACAGGGTAAACACTGAAGCTTTCTTT. This codes for CASSNRVNTEAFF. The chain uses TRBV19 and TRBJ1-1; maybe TRBD1 (6 bases). Trimming cost V 4 bases and J 2 bases, with 8 bases left between them. Germline V CDR1 and CDR2: LNHDA, SQIVND (reference sequence). This CDR3 has 13 residues.

For the CDR3, the DNA is TGTGCCATCAGCGACCTGTCCCCCAAGGATACGCAGTATTTT. This codes for CAISDLSPKDTQYF. V is TRBV10-3 and J is TRBJ2-3; D is unclear. CDR3 size: 14 residues. Deletions cut 6 bases from V and 6 bases from J, with 16 bases between. CDR1 and CDR2 from the germline V gene are ENHRY and SYGVKD.

The rearrangement uses TRBV29-1 and TRBJ2-1; 7 bases line up with TRBD1. CDR1 and CDR2 from the germline V gene are SQVTM and ANQGSEA. The trim removed 4 bases at V and 12 bases at J, leaving 3 bases unmatched. The CDR3 has 10 residues. The CDR3 DNA follows: TGCAGCGTTGGAAGGGGGCGGCAGTTCTTC. Its protein is CSVGRGRQFF.

V usage is TRBV4-1 and J usage is TRBJ2-7, with D perhaps TRBD2 (5 bases). Germline CDR1 is MGHRA and CDR2 is YSYEKL. CDR3 length: 16 amino acids. V lost 0 bases to trimming and J lost 4 bases, with 16 bases between them. In nucleotides, the CDR3 is TGCGCCAGCAGCCAAGATTACGGAGGAACGCAATACGAGCAGTACTTC. This codes for CASSQDYGGTQYEQYF.